Listed here are 15 T cell receptor beta chains from one sample, sequenced in a study of T cells after yellow fever vaccination. MiXCR, run by TCRdb on the 5' RACE reads, gives a single entry per CDR3 protein. This sample has 250,000 to 300,000 distinct CDR3 sequences, with around 4.9% found just once. Here the sequenced sample was CD4+ T cells sorted from PBMCs, taken on the day of the yellow fever booster vaccination. The receptors were gathered from a young man who received the YFV17D yellow fever vaccine.

This clonotype appeared many times. The V gene is TRBV2, the J gene TRBJ1-2; perhaps TRBD1 as D (6 bases). This CDR3 has 14 residues. Germline CDR1 SNHLY, CDR2 FYNNEI. V shed 5 bases and J shed 2 bases, with 12 bases lying between them. In DNA, the CDR3 is TGTGCCAGCAGTTTGGACAGCTACAACTATGGCTACACCTTC. Its protein product is CASSLDSYNYGYTF.

This clonotype was seen at least ten times. The germline gene is not matched at one end of the junction; a read error may be the cause. The chain employs TRBV4-1 and TRBJ1-1; TRBD1 might be the D (5 bases). CDR1 is MGHRA and CDR2 is YSYEKL in the germline V gene. CDR3 length equals 15 residues. This chain's CDR3 is CASRQAPSGYTEAFF. The CDR3 nucleotides read TGCGCCAGCAGACAAGCTCCATCAGGGTACACTGAAGCTTTCTTT.

This clonotype was found a few times. Here the CDR3 DNA reads TGTGCCAGCAGTGTCGGGGCAAACTACGAGCAGTACGTC. It specifies CASSVGANYEQYV. The rearrangement joins TRBV6-1 to TRBJ2-7; the D gene could be TRBD1 or TRBD2 (5 bases each). CDR1 and CDR2 (germline): MNHNS, SASEGT. V shed 4 bases and J shed 3 bases, with 10 bases lying between them. This CDR3 spans 13 amino acids.

This clonotype was detected many times. The CDR3 protein is CASRSDKNTEAFF. For the CDR3, the DNA is TGTGCCAGCAGGAGCGACAAGAACACTGAAGCTTTCTTT. This chain joins TRBV5-6 and TRBJ1-1; unclear D gene. This CDR3 has 13 amino acids. The V gene lost 5 bases and the J gene lost 1 base, with 9 bases spanning the gap. Per the germline V gene, CDR1 is SGHDT and CDR2 is YYEEEE.

This clonotype was recorded many times. V usage is TRBV25-1 and J usage is TRBJ2-3; 8 bases are shared with TRBD2. This CDR3 comprises 16 residues. The V segment lost 3 bases and the J segment 6 bases; nucleotides outside the gene matches: 11. CDR1 MGHDK and CDR2 SYGVNS come from the germline V gene. CDR3: CASSDHKRGWMDTQYF. The DNA for the CDR3 is TGTGCCAGCAGTGACCATAAGCGGGGGTGGATGGATACGCAGTATTTT. Supplemented by reference TRBV25-1 and TRBJ2-3, the full variable domain reads EADIYQTPRYLVIGTGKKITLECSQTMGHDKMYWYQQDPGMELHLIHYSYGVNSTEKGDLSSESTVSRIRTEHFPLTLESARPSHTSQYLCASSDHKRGWMDTQYFGPGTRLTVL.

This clonotype was found a few times. The chain links TRBV6-2 or TRBV6-3 to TRBJ2-3, with D unclear. The ends were cut back, 2 bases at V and 2 bases at J, with 5 bases in the middle. The germline V gene has CDR1 MNHEY and CDR2 SVGEGT. This CDR3 spans 13 amino acids. The CDR3 loop is CASSYEDTDTQYF. In DNA, the CDR3 is TGTGCCAGCAGTTACGAGGACACAGATACGCAGTATTTT.

The CDR3 here is CSVSPGCPPRSYNSPLHF. The CDR3 coding sequence is TGCAGCGTTTCACCCGGATGCCCCCCACGCTCCTATAATTCACCCCTCCACTTT. This chain joins TRBV29-1 and TRBJ1-6; no reliable D call. The V gene lost 5 bases and the J gene lost 0 bases, with 20 bases spanning the gap. Germline V lookup: CDR1 SQVTM, CDR2 ANQGSEA. The CDR3 length is 18 residues.

This clonotype showed up just a few times. This chain uses TRBV7-8 with TRBJ1-5, with 8 bases that match TRBD1. With 4 bases clipped from V and 9 bases from J, the junction kept 8 bases outside the gene matches. The CDR3 runs to 14 residues. Germline assignment: CDR1 SGHVS and CDR2 FQNEAQ. CDR3 residues: CASSSSTGVRPQHF. In nucleotides, the CDR3 is TGTGCCAGCAGCTCGTCGACAGGGGTGCGGCCCCAGCATTTT.

There are a few counts of this clonotype. The gene calls are TRBV5-1 and TRBJ2-3, with 9 bases lining up with TRBD1. CDR3 length: 15 amino acids. The V and J ends lost 6 bases and 2 bases, in that order; junction bases with no gene match: 7. Germline-derived CDR1 and CDR2 are SGHRS and YFSETQ. CDR3 residues: CASTLGTGPTDTQYF. The CDR3 DNA follows: TGCGCCAGCACGCTAGGGACAGGGCCCACAGATACGCAGTATTTT.

The V gene is TRBV5-4, the J gene TRBJ1-1, with unresolved D. The CDR3 loop spans 16 amino acids. Germline CDR1 is SGHNT and CDR2 is YYREEE (reference sequence). Between the trimmed V and J ends, which lost 0 bases and 6 bases, there was a span of 18 bases. This CDR3 reads CASSLDLTQGPPEAFF. The CDR3 DNA reads as TGTGCCAGCAGCTTGGATCTAACGCAAGGCCCCCCTGAAGCTTTCTTT. The variable domain in full, with the rest retrieved from reference TRBV5-4 and TRBJ1-1, is ETGVTQSPTHLIKTRGQQVTLRCSSQSGHNTVSWYQQALGQGPQFIFQYYREEENGRGNFPPRFSGLQFPNYSSELNVNALELDDSALYLCASSLDLTQGPPEAFFGQGTRLTVV.

J is TRBJ1-2 and V is TRBV5-1; tentative D call: TRBD1 (5 bases). This CDR3 region has 14 residues. Trimming pared 0 bases from V and 3 bases from J, leaving 9 bases between. Germline assignment: CDR1 SGHRS and CDR2 YFSETQ. This CDR3 is CASSLALGDYGYTF. CDR3 nucleotides: TGCGCCAGCAGCTTGGCCCTGGGGGACTATGGCTACACCTTC.

The chain employs TRBV5-4 and TRBJ2-5; 9 bases match TRBD1. Trimming cost V 1 base and J 2 bases; bases outside gene matches: 6. Germline V CDR1 and CDR2: SGHNT, YYREEE (reference sequence). This CDR3 has 16 amino acids. CDR3 bases: TGTGCCAGCAGCTTGCGATTAGGACAGGGGCAAGAGACCCAGTACTTC. This encodes CASSLRLGQGQETQYF. The whole variable domain, filled in from reference TRBV5-4 and TRBJ2-5, reads ETGVTQSPTHLIKTRGQQVTLRCSSQSGHNTVSWYQQALGQGPQFIFQYYREEENGRGNFPPRFSGLQFPNYSSELNVNALELDDSALYLCASSLRLGQGQETQYFGPGTRLLVL.

This clonotype has a count of ten or more. The chain couples TRBV7-9 to TRBJ2-3; weak D call: TRBD2 (5 bases). Trimming removed 1 base at V and 4 bases at J, with 15 bases between. The CDR3 has 16 amino acids. CDR1 and CDR2 (germline): SEHNR, FQNEAQ (reference sequence). This CDR3 reads CASSLGESLEADTQYF. In DNA, the CDR3 is TGTGCCAGCAGCTTAGGGGAAAGCCTGGAGGCAGATACGCAGTATTTT.

This clonotype came up a few times. The chain is built from TRBV4-1 and TRBJ2-7, with no clear D. The CDR3 contains 13 residues. Trimming took off 1 base at V and 7 bases at J, with 11 bases between the two ends. Looked up from germline, CDR1 is MGHRA and CDR2 is YSYEKL. The DNA of the CDR3 is TGCGCCAGCAGCCAAGCGGACCGAAGAGAGCAGTACTTC. This translates into CASSQADRREQYF.

This clonotype appeared a few times. V usage is TRBV4-1 and J usage is TRBJ2-7; D is possibly TRBD2 (6 bases). The V end was cut by 2 bases, the J end by 5 bases, with 13 bases between. Germline assignment: CDR1 MGHRA and CDR2 YSYEKL. The CDR3 consists of 14 residues. As DNA, the CDR3 is TGCGCCAGCAGCCAACCGGCGGCGGGGAACGAGCAGTACTTC. It is translated as CASSQPAAGNEQYF.